These 24 T cell receptor beta chains were sequenced from one sample in a study of cytomegalovirus exposure and HLA in healthy donors. The PCR was carried out with 60 Vbeta primers and 13 Jbeta primers. Sequenced by immunoSEQ multiplex PCR; TCRdb stores in-frame clones only, minus some. The sample carries around 130,000 clones, about three quarters recorded once. Specimen: PBMCs. These receptors were taken from a man aged 40-50 years in good health and CMV-seropositive.

V is TRBV9 and J is TRBJ2-7; D might be TRBD2 (7 bases). Germline CDR1 and CDR2: SGDLS and YYNGEE. Trimming took 3 bases from V and 8 from J, leaving 12 bases between them. The CDR3 runs 12 residues. The CDR3 coding sequence is TGTGCCAGCAGCGAGGCCGGGGGGCAGCAGTACTTC. This encodes CASSEAGGQQYF.

The chain couples TRBV16 to TRBJ2-6; a weak D match, TRBD1 (5 bases). This CDR3 comprises 16 residues. V shed 4 bases and J shed 0 bases, with 10 bases lying between them. CDR1 and CDR2 from the germline V gene are KGHSY and FQNENV. The CDR3 spells CASSPSRGSGANVLTF. The CDR3 DNA reads as TGTGCCAGCAGCCCGTCAAGGGGCTCTGGGGCCAACGTCCTGACTTTC.

The V gene is TRBV6-6, the J gene TRBJ2-3; 9 bases match TRBD1. Germline V gives CDR1 MNHNY, CDR2 SVGAGI (reference sequence). There are 16 residues in the CDR3. Trimming cost V 0 bases and J 0 bases; bases outside gene matches: 1. The CDR3 DNA reads TGTGCCAGCAGTTACTCTGGGACAGGGAGCACAGATACGCAGTATTTT. Its protein product is CASSYSGTGSTDTQYF.

V gene TRBV9 combines with J gene TRBJ2-3; maybe TRBD2 (6 bases). V gave up 3 bases and J gave up 2 bases, with 16 bases separating them. CDR3 length: 16 amino acids. The germline gives CDR1 SGDLS, CDR2 YYNGEE. The CDR3 DNA reads as TGTGCCAGCAGCGCCTTAGGGAGGTTAGACACAGATACGCAGTATTTT. Translation: CASSALGRLDTDTQYF. The variable domain in full, completed from reference TRBV9 and TRBJ2-3, reads DSGVTQTPKHLITATGQRVTLRCSPRSGDLSVYWYQQSLDQGLQFLIQYYNGEERAKGNILERFSAQQFPDLHSELNLSSLELGDSALYFCASSALGRLDTDTQYFGPGTRLTVL.

J is TRBJ1-5 and V is TRBV2; D gene unclear. Deletions cut 5 bases from V and 0 bases from J, with 11 bases between. CDR1 is SNHLY, CDR2 FYNNEI, per germline. CDR3 length equals 15 residues. The CDR3 region has the DNA TGTGCCAGCAGTTACGGGGTTGGTAGCAATCAGCCCCAGCATTTT. Translated: CASSYGVGSNQPQHF.

This clone turned up a few times. This sequence joins TRBV10-2 and TRBJ2-5; TRBD1 matches 9 bases. The end of the DNA fits TRBJ2-7 better, so the J call may be wrong. The CDR3 has 14 residues. Germline V lookup: CDR1 WSHSY, CDR2 SAAADI. CDR3 protein: CASTTGTGRYEQYF. CDR3 sequence (DNA): TGCGCCAGCACTACCGGGACAGGGAGATACGAGCAGTACTTC.

V gene TRBV6-6 combines with J gene TRBJ2-7; tentative D call: TRBD1 (6 bases). Trimming took off 6 bases at V and 7 bases at J, with 10 bases between the two ends. Germline V gene lookup returns CDR1 MNHNY and CDR2 SVGAGI (reference sequence). This CDR3 has 11 residues. CDR3 region: CASSQGREQYF. DNA of the CDR3: TGTGCCAGCAGCCAGGGGCGGGAGCAGTACTTC.

The chain's CDR3 is CASSLWATGQGRHYEQYF. As DNA, the CDR3 is TGCGCCAGCAGCTTGTGGGCCACGGGACAGGGGCGGCACTACGAGCAGTACTTC. The gene calls are TRBV5-1 and TRBJ2-5; TRBD1 aligns across 10 bases. The last part of the DNA fits TRBJ2-7 better; the J call may be wrong. Germline lookup yields CDR1 SGHRS and CDR2 YFSETQ. The CDR3 length is 18 residues.

V is TRBV21-1 and J is TRBJ1-5. TRBV21-1 is labeled a pseudogene. The CDR3 consists of 15 residues. The CDR3 nucleotides are TGTGCCAGCAGCAAATCCACCCGAGACAATCAGCCCCAGCATTTT. Translating gives CASSKSTRDNQPQHF.

The chain has TRBV27 and TRBJ1-5; no clear D. Germline lookup yields CDR1 MNHEY and CDR2 SMNVEV (reference sequence). V was cut by 2 bases and J by 1 base, with 3 bases left in between. The CDR3 totals 13 residues. Here the CDR3 reads CASSLTSNQPQHF. The CDR3 nucleotides read TGTGCCAGCAGTTTAACAAGCAATCAGCCCCAGCATTTT.

This chain connects TRBV6-5 to TRBJ2-1; TRBD2 matches at 10 bases. With 7 bases clipped from V and 5 bases from J, the junction kept 8 bases outside the gene matches. Germline V lookup: CDR1 MNHEY, CDR2 SVGAGI. The CDR3 is 15 residues long. CDR3 sequence reads: CASTLLAGLDNEQFF. The CDR3 DNA reads TGTGCCAGCACCCTACTAGCGGGACTTGACAATGAGCAGTTCTTC.

The chain links TRBV4-1 to TRBJ2-3; D may be TRBD1 (6 bases). V lost 2 bases to trimming and J lost 2 bases, with 11 bases between them. The CDR3 consists of 15 residues. Germline CDR1 MGHRA, CDR2 YSYEKL. The CDR3 DNA follows: TGCGCCAGCAGCCAATCAGACAGGTTCACAGATACGCAGTATTTT. Its protein is CASSQSDRFTDTQYF.

CDR3: CASSLEIAGTFAQYF. CDR3 nucleotide sequence: TGTGCCAGCAGCTTGGAAATAGCGGGGACCTTTGCGCAGTACTTC. V and J are TRBV5-4 and TRBJ2-5; 8 nucleotides line up with TRBD2. V was pared by 0 bases and J by 11 bases, with 12 bases of the junction left unmatched. This CDR3 contains 15 residues. Germline lookup yields CDR1 SGHNT and CDR2 YYREEE (reference sequence).

This clone was observed a handful of times. The V call is TRBV28, the J call TRBJ1-2; TRBD1 agrees at 7 bases. V dropped 5 bases and J dropped 1; count of bases not matched to a gene: 7. The CDR3 runs 15 residues. The germline V gene encodes CDR1 MDHEN and CDR2 SYDVKM. CDR3 sequence reads: CASSTNRGYNYGYTF. The CDR3 nucleotides read TGTGCCAGCAGTACAAACAGGGGATATAACTATGGCTACACCTTC.

This clone has only a few counts. The rearrangement joins TRBV11-2 to TRBJ1-2, with D possibly matching TRBD1 (6 bases). V was shortened by 5 bases and J by 4 bases, with 20 bases between the two germline ends. CDR1 and CDR2 (germline): SGHAT, FQNNGV. The CDR3 runs to 16 residues. The CDR3 is CASSTRTVSGGYGYTF. The CDR3 DNA sequence: TGTGCCAGCAGCACCCGGACAGTTTCGGGGGGCTATGGCTACACCTTC.

The gene calls are TRBV7-9 and TRBJ2-5; a weak D match, TRBD1 (7 bases). The germline V and J ends were trimmed by 5 bases and 7 bases, with 17 bases remaining between them. The V gene's germline CDR1 is SEHNR and CDR2 FQNEAQ (reference sequence). The CDR3 spans 14 residues. In nucleotides, the CDR3 is TGTGCCAGCAGCCCAGGGGGGCCCGGCGGGACCCAGTACTTC. It specifies CASSPGGPGGTQYF.

This clone was found a few times. The chain is built from TRBV11-3 and TRBJ2-1; D is unclear. Per the germline V gene, CDR1 is SGHNT and CDR2 is YENEEA. V was shortened by 0 bases and J by 7 bases, with 13 bases between the two germline ends. The CDR3 runs 15 residues. CDR3 sequence reads: CASSLDPRTENEQFF. CDR3 nucleotides: TGTGCCAGCAGCTTAGACCCCCGCACGGAGAATGAGCAGTTCTTC.

V and J are TRBV28 and TRBJ1-5, with 9 positions matching TRBD1. The J segment lost 6 bases and the V segment lost 2 bases, leaving 8 bases of the junction unmatched. CDR1 and CDR2 (germline): MDHEN, SYDVKM. The CDR3 is made up of 16 amino acids. The CDR3 sequence: CASSLPGTGSTQPQHF. CDR3 nucleotide sequence: TGTGCCAGCAGTTTACCCGGGACAGGGAGTACTCAGCCCCAGCATTTT.

The genes are TRBV7-9 and TRBJ1-4; the D gene is possibly TRBD1 (5 bases). Deletions cut 5 bases from V and 7 bases from J, with 17 bases between. The germline gives CDR1 SEHNR, CDR2 FQNEAQ (reference sequence). The CDR3 has 15 amino acids. This CDR3 reads CASSPVRGVGEKLFF. The CDR3 nucleotides read TGTGCCAGCAGCCCCGTACGGGGGGTGGGTGAAAAACTGTTTTTT.

This chain uses TRBV5-4 with TRBJ2-1, with TRBD1 matching 7 bases. The CDR3 spans 15 residues. V dropped 4 bases and J dropped 7; count of bases not matched to a gene: 11. The germline gives CDR1 SGHNT, CDR2 YYREEE (reference sequence). The CDR3 spells CASSGATGWENEQFF. The CDR3 coding sequence is TGTGCCAGCAGCGGCGCGACAGGGTGGGAAAATGAGCAGTTCTTC.

The chain combines TRBV4-1 with TRBJ2-1; tentative D call: TRBD2 (5 bases). This CDR3 contains 12 residues. Germline CDR1 and CDR2: MGHRA and YSYEKL. The ends were cut back, 8 bases at V and 9 bases at J, with 14 bases in the middle. The CDR3 spells CASSLGEGEQFF. The CDR3 DNA reads TGCGCCAGCTCCCTGGGAGAAGGTGAGCAGTTCTTC.

J is TRBJ2-2 and V is TRBV5-1, with 7 nucleotides matching TRBD2. The CDR3 is 15 residues long. V lost 0 bases to trimming and J lost 3 bases; unmatched junction nucleotides: 2. The germline CDR1 and CDR2 sequences are SGHRS and YFSETQ. The CDR3 region is CASSLDAGDTGELFF. The CDR3 DNA sequence: TGCGCCAGCAGCTTGGATGCGGGGGACACCGGGGAGCTGTTTTTT.

The chain has TRBV7-8 and TRBJ2-5; a possible D gene is TRBD1 (7 bases). The J call may be wrong; the DNA end is better matched by TRBJ2-7. Germline V gives CDR1 SGHVS, CDR2 FQNEAQ. The CDR3 totals 18 residues. The CDR3 loop is CASSSSSFWGDSSYEQYF. The CDR3 DNA reads as TGTGCCAGCAGCTCCTCCTCTTTCTGGGGGGACAGCTCCTACGAGCAGTACTTC.

In DNA, the CDR3 is TGTGCCAGCAGTGCCCTGACAGGGCCCACAGATACGCAGTATTTT. Amino acid sequence: CASSALTGPTDTQYF. The rearrangement joins TRBV6-1 to TRBJ2-3; 7 positions match TRBD1. Germline V gene data show CDR1 as MNHNS and CDR2 as SASEGT. Trimming at V came to 4 bases and at J to 2 bases, leaving 6 bases not matched to a gene. The CDR3 extends over 15 amino acids.